The 21 T cell receptor beta chains given below trace back to one sample, sequenced in a study of T cell repertoires in cytomegalovirus infection. TCRdb reanalysed the reads using MiXCR and keeps one entry per CDR3 protein. The sample has fewer than 350,000 distinct CDR3 sequences, about a sixth seen once; the top ten hold around 13%. Sequencing input: PBMCs. These receptors were taken from a human donor in good health (CMV status not recorded). Some clones in this sample may be carry-over from other donors' samples.

This clonotype was seen ten or more times. The chain links TRBV7-9 to TRBJ2-7; TRBD2 matches at 7 bases. Germline V lookup: CDR1 SEHNR, CDR2 FQNEAQ (reference sequence). There are 14 residues in the CDR3. V gave up 6 bases and J gave up 2 bases; unmatched junction bases: 7. The CDR3 loop reads CASSFTGTTYEQYF. The DNA of the CDR3 is TGTGCCAGCAGTTTTACCGGGACTACCTACGAGCAGTACTTC.

The V gene is TRBV27, the J gene TRBJ1-4; D might be TRBD1 (5 bases). V dropped 4 bases and J dropped 8 bases, with 17 bases sitting between them. CDR1 is MNHEY and CDR2 is SMNVEV in the germline V gene (reference sequence). There are 15 residues in the CDR3. Here the CDR3 DNA reads TGTGCCAGCAGTTCGTTGGGCCAGGGTGAGGAAAAACTGTTTTTT. Translating gives CASSSLGQGEEKLFF.

There are a few counts of this clonotype. The rearrangement joins TRBV19 to TRBJ1-5; D remains ambiguous. Germline lookup yields CDR1 LNHDA and CDR2 SQIVND (reference sequence). The CDR3 covers 14 residues. V was shortened by 3 bases and J by 1 base, with 7 bases between the two germline ends. The CDR3 DNA is TGTGCCAGTAGTATGCAGGACAGCAATCAGCCCCAGCATTTT. It specifies CASSMQDSNQPQHF.

In nucleotides, the CDR3 is TGCGCCAGCAGCACCGGGATACAGCGTGAGACCCAGTACTTC. It specifies CASSTGIQRETQYF. The chain couples TRBV5-1 to TRBJ2-5, with D possibly being TRBD2 (5 bases). This CDR3 is built from 14 residues. V was cut by 4 bases and J by 5 bases, with 15 bases left in between. In germline, CDR1 is SGHRS, CDR2 YFSETQ.

Ten or more counts support this clonotype. The CDR3 sequence: CASSLPVNSPYEQYF. The CDR3 DNA reads TGTGCCAGCAGCTTACCCGTTAACAGCCCCTACGAGCAGTACTTC. The chain is built from TRBV7-8 and TRBJ2-7; D is uncertain. V was cut by 2 bases and J by 2 bases, with 13 bases left in between. This CDR3 contains 15 residues. Per the germline V gene, CDR1 is SGHVS and CDR2 is FQNEAQ.

The sample holds many counts of this clonotype. The chain couples TRBV6-2 or TRBV6-3 to TRBJ1-2, with D unclear. CDR3 size: 13 residues. V lost 5 bases and J 0 bases, leaving 7 bases between the germline ends. CDR1 MNHEY and CDR2 SVGEGT come from the germline V gene. DNA for the CDR3: TGTGCCAGCAGTCGGGGAGCTAACTATGGCTACACCTTC. This encodes CASSRGANYGYTF.

This clonotype was counted many times. The chain employs TRBV7-2 and TRBJ1-5; 7 bases align to TRBD1. Germline V gene lookup returns CDR1 SGHTA and CDR2 FQGNSA. After removal of 5 bases from V and 5 bases from J, the junction contained 9 bases not matched to a gene. The CDR3 runs to 15 residues. This CDR3 is CASSPQDRADQPQHF. The CDR3 DNA sequence: TGTGCCAGCAGCCCGCAAGACAGGGCCGATCAGCCCCAGCATTTT.

This clonotype has only a few counts. The chain employs TRBV7-2 and TRBJ2-7; D is perhaps TRBD2 (6 bases). This CDR3 has 14 amino acids. V lost 3 bases, J lost 7 bases, and 16 bases lay in between. Germline CDR1 and CDR2: SGHTA and FQGNSA. CDR3 nucleotide sequence: TGTGCCAGCAGCTTTTCCTCGGGGGAAGGGGAGCAGTACTTC. It specifies CASSFSSGEGEQYF.

This chain joins TRBV5-3 and TRBJ2-2, with TRBD1 matching over 10 bases. TRBV5-3 has ORF status, its function being uncertain. Trimming cost V 8 bases and J 2 bases; bases outside gene matches: 9. The length of the CDR3 is 16 residues. CDR3 DNA: TGTGCCAGCAGCGGATGGGACAGGGGAAACACCGGGGAGCTGTTTTTT. Its translation is CASSGWDRGNTGELFF.

This clonotype was counted only a few times. The chain joins TRBV4-1 to TRBJ2-5; possible D gene TRBD1, 6 bases. The germline gives CDR1 MGHRA, CDR2 YSYEKL. V was cut by 0 bases and J by 7 bases, with 12 bases left in between. CDR3 size: 14 residues. The CDR3 reads CASSQDNRVVTQYF. The DNA of the CDR3 is TGCGCCAGCAGCCAAGATAACAGGGTAGTGACCCAGTACTTC.

This chain uses TRBV7-9 with TRBJ2-7; weak D call: TRBD2 (5 bases). The CDR3 runs 14 residues. Germline CDR1 reads SEHNR; CDR2 reads FQNEAQ (reference sequence). The ends were cut back, 1 base at V and 5 bases at J, with 12 bases in the middle. The CDR3 here is CASSLVSLADEQYF. DNA for the CDR3: TGTGCCAGCAGCTTAGTCTCTCTAGCAGACGAGCAGTACTTC.

In this sample, this clonotype turned up many times. V usage is TRBV7-2 and J usage is TRBJ2-7; D is possibly TRBD2 (5 bases). V was trimmed by 0 bases and J by 6 bases, leaving 18 bases between them. Germline CDR1 SGHTA, CDR2 FQGNSA. The CDR3 sequence is 16 residues long. This CDR3 reads CASSLALALTSPEQYF. The CDR3, as DNA: TGTGCCAGCAGCTTAGCCCTAGCTCTCACCTCCCCCGAGCAGTACTTC. Together with reference TRBV7-2 and TRBJ2-7, the CDR3 gives the full variable domain: GAGVSQSPSNKVTEKGKDVELRCDPISGHTALYWYRQSLGQGLEFLIYFQGNSAPDKSGLPSDRFSAERTGGSVSTLTIQRTQQEDSAVYLCASSLALALTSPEQYFGPGTRLTVT.

Concerning this clonotype: A much larger clone lies one base from this, so it may be a read error. The chain links TRBV12-5 to TRBJ1-2; D possibly corresponds to TRBD1 (6 bases). The CDR3 is made up of 12 amino acids. The germline CDR1 and CDR2 sequences are LGHNT and FRNRAP. The CDR3 protein is CVSGQDRTGYTF. In DNA form, the CDR3 reads TGTGTTAGTGGCCAGGACAGAACTGGCTACACCTTC.

This chain joins TRBV5-1 and TRBJ1-1; D is unclear. Germline V CDR1 and CDR2: SGHRS, YFSETQ. V was clipped by 4 bases and J by 2 bases, with 9 bases between them. The CDR3 has 13 residues. CDR3: CASSVGLNTEAFF. The CDR3 DNA follows: TGCGCCAGCAGCGTCGGACTTAACACTGAAGCTTTCTTT.

This clonotype has just a few counts. At one end, the junction sequence differs from germline, possibly due to a read error. The chain joins TRBV29-1 to TRBJ2-4; a possible D gene is TRBD1 (5 bases). In germline, CDR1 is SQVTM, CDR2 ANQGSEA. The CDR3 is 13 residues long. CDR3 DNA: TGCAGCGTTCAAGACAGAGCCAAAAACATTCAGTACTTC. Protein sequence: CSVQDRAKNIQYF.

In its sample, this clonotype was seen many times. The rearrangement links TRBV27 to TRBJ2-2; D uncertain. Germline V lookup: CDR1 MNHEY, CDR2 SMNVEV (reference sequence). This CDR3 region has 13 residues. Trimming stripped 5 bases from V and 3 bases from J, with 7 bases between. CDR3 sequence: CASSPFDTGELFF. In DNA form, the CDR3 reads TGTGCCAGCAGTCCGTTTGACACCGGGGAGCTGTTTTTT.

This clonotype appeared many times. This chain connects TRBV7-2 to TRBJ1-2, with D unclear. Germline values: CDR1 SGHTA, CDR2 FQGNSA. Between the trimmed V and J ends, which lost 5 bases and 4 bases, there was a span of 11 bases. This CDR3 region has 13 residues. In nucleotides, the CDR3 is TGTGCCAGCAGCCGAGGTGGGGTCTATGGCTACACCTTC. Translating it yields CASSRGGVYGYTF.

This clonotype was seen repeatedly, ten times or more. The rearrangement joins TRBV6-1 to TRBJ1-1, with D perhaps matching TRBD1 (6 bases). There are 17 residues in the CDR3. Trimming cost V 5 bases and J 3 bases, with 22 bases left between them. Per the germline V gene, CDR1 is MNHNS and CDR2 is SASEGT. CDR3 sequence (DNA): TGTGCCAGCAGTCCCGAGGGAGGGCTGGGGGCGGACACTGAAGCTTTCTTT. It is translated as CASSPEGGLGADTEAFF.

This clonotype was detected many times. The rearrangement uses TRBV7-2 and TRBJ2-2, with D possibly matching TRBD2 (7 bases). Trimming took 5 bases from V and 1 from J, leaving 14 bases between them. CDR1 is SGHTA, CDR2 FQGNSA, per germline. The CDR3 loop spans 16 amino acids. CDR3 sequence reads: CASSVRGGGNTGELFF. The CDR3 nucleotides read TGTGCCAGCAGCGTCAGGGGCGGGGGGAACACCGGGGAGCTGTTTTTT. The full variable domain, with the rest looked up from reference TRBV7-2 and TRBJ2-2, is GAGVSQSPSNKVTEKGKDVELRCDPISGHTALYWYRQSLGQGLEFLIYFQGNSAPDKSGLPSDRFSAERTGGSVSTLTIQRTQQEDSAVYLCASSVRGGGNTGELFFGEGSRLTVL.

The chain couples TRBV7-2 to TRBJ1-2; TRBD1 agrees at 9 bases. Germline lookup yields CDR1 SGHTA and CDR2 FQGNSA. CDR3 size: 15 residues. V lost 5 bases, J lost 5 bases, and 9 bases stayed unmatched. The CDR3 is CASSSTGGSAYGYTF. CDR3 nucleotides: TGTGCCAGCAGCAGTACAGGGGGCAGCGCGTATGGCTACACCTTC. Using reference TRBV7-2 and TRBJ1-2 for the parts outside the CDR3, the full variable domain is GAGVSQSPSNKVTEKGKDVELRCDPISGHTALYWYRQSLGQGLEFLIYFQGNSAPDKSGLPSDRFSAERTGGSVSTLTIQRTQQEDSAVYLCASSSTGGSAYGYTFGSGTRLTVV.

The rearrangement links TRBV20-1 to TRBJ1-5, with a weak D call TRBD1 (5 bases). This CDR3 comprises 15 residues. The V end was cut by 6 bases, the J end by 2 bases, with 17 bases between. Germline V gives CDR1 DFQATT, CDR2 SNEGSKA (reference sequence). The CDR3 nucleotides are TGCAGTGCGGCCGTTCGAGGGGCTGGCAATCAGCCCCAGCATTTT. It translates to CSAAVRGAGNQPQHF.